The rows below give T cell receptor beta chains drawn from one sample of a study of blood T cell repertoires in COVID-19. Some clones are missing from TCRdb's copy, which holds only in-frame ones; the method was immunoSEQ multiplex PCR. The table has 90,000 to 150,000 clones, about three quarters seen once. Input material: peripheral blood. These TCRs come from a man between 65 and 79 years old with acute or convalescent COVID-19. The CDR3 runs from the conserved cysteine through the conserved F or W. Each record gives: J gene, CDR3 length, D gene, V gene, clone size, CDR3 DNA, CDR3 protein. The D gene is left open where the match is weak. Clone size is stated in some rows and not others, as once, few, many or a class when expanded.

>TRBJ2-3|14|NA|TRBV3-1/TRBV3-2|NA
TGTGCCAGCAGCCAAGATTACTATGAAGATACGCAGTATTTT
CASSQDYYEDTQYF
>TRBJ1-2|14|NA|TRBV2|NA
TGTGCCAGCAGCCCCGACGGCGGCAACTATGGCTACACCTTC
CASSPDGGNYGYTF
>TRBJ1-1|13|NA|TRBV27|few
TGTGCCAGCAGTCGAGGACGGGGGGCTGAAGCTTTCTTT
CASSRGRGAEAFF
>TRBJ1-2|15|TRBD1|TRBV6-4|NA
TGTGCCAGCAGTGACTGGACAGGGGGGGCCTATGGCTACACCTTC
CASSDWTGGAYGYTF
>TRBJ2-7|16|TRBD2|TRBV18|NA
TGTGCCAGCTCACCCCCTACTAGCGGGAAACGGTACGAGCAGTACTTC
CASSPPTSGKRYEQYF
>TRBJ2-1|14|NA|TRBV6-2/TRBV6-3|NA
TGTGCCAGCAGCCCACAGGGCGGGTACAATGAGCAGTTCTTC
CASSPQGGYNEQFF
>TRBJ2-7|14|NA|TRBV9|few
TGTGCCAGCAGCGTAGATACAGACTACTACGAGCAGTACTTC
CASSVDTDYYEQYF
>TRBJ1-5|13|NA|TRBV27|few
TGTGCCAGCAGGCCTAACAGCAATCAGCCCCAGCATTTT
CASRPNSNQPQHF
>TRBJ2-2|13|NA|TRBV19|NA
TGTGCCAGTAGCGAACAGGGTGACGGGGAGCTGTTTTTT
CASSEQGDGELFF
>TRBJ1-5|15|TRBD1|TRBV19|few
TGTGCCAGTAGTCCGACCTGGGACAGGGGTCAGCCCCAGCATTTT
CASSPTWDRGQPQHF
>TRBJ1-2|13|TRBD1|TRBV6-5|NA
TGTGCCAGCAGTCAGGGGGCGGGGTATGGCTACACCTTC
CASSQGAGYGYTF
>TRBJ2-1|15|NA|TRBV5-6|once
TGTGCCAGCAGTGACTCCCCGAACCGCTTCAACGAGCAGTTCTTC
CASSDSPNRFNEQFF
>TRBJ1-2|14|NA|TRBV18|once
TGTGCCAGCTCACTCGACAGGACTTACTATGGCTACACCTTC
CASSLDRTYYGYTF